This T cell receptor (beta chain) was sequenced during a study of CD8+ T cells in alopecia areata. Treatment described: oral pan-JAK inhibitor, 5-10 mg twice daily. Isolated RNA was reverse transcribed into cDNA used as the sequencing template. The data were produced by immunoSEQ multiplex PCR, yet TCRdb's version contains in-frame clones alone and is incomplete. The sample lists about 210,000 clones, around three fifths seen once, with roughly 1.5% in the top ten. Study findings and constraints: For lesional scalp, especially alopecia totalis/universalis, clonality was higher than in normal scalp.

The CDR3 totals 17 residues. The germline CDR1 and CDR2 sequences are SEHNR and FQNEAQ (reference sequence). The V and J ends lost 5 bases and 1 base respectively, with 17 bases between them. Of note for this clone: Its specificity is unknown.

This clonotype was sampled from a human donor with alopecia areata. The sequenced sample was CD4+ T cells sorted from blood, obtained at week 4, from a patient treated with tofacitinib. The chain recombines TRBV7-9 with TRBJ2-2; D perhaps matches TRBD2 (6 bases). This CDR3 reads CASSPGLYELNTGELFF. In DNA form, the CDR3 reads TGTGCCAGCAGCCCGGGACTTTACGAATTGAACACCGGGGAGCTGTTTTTT.